This T cell receptor (beta chain) is drawn from a study of blood T cell repertoires in COVID-19. Study in general: Donors in the United States, Italy and Spain gave samples during acute or convalescent COVID-19. PBMCs, B-cell-depleted T cells, or T cells were the source of the cDNA or gDNA that made up the material.

In the authors' workflow: Researchers report that nucleated cell counts were estimated from reference gene primer amplification. Some clones are missing from TCRdb's copy, which holds only in-frame ones; the method was immunoSEQ multiplex PCR. The D gene and trimming were derived from the DNA, and the V and J assignments and clone size from that table. This repertoire shows approximately 100,000 clones, 65% to 85% found once; its top ten account for around 6.9%. Looked up from germline, CDR1 is SGHRS and CDR2 is YFSETQ. The CDR3 is 19 amino acids. The V and J ends lost 2 bases and 1 base, in that order; junction bases with no gene match: 11. This clone was recorded once.

Material: peripheral blood. The chain links TRBV5-1 to TRBJ2-1; 11 nucleotides match TRBD2. The sequence was collected from a man aged 60 to 75 with acute or convalescent COVID-19. CDR3 nucleotides: TGCGCCAGCAGCTTAGGAACTAGCGGGGGCCCTAATTCCTACAATGAGCAGTTCTTC. Residues: CASSLGTSGGPNSYNEQFF.